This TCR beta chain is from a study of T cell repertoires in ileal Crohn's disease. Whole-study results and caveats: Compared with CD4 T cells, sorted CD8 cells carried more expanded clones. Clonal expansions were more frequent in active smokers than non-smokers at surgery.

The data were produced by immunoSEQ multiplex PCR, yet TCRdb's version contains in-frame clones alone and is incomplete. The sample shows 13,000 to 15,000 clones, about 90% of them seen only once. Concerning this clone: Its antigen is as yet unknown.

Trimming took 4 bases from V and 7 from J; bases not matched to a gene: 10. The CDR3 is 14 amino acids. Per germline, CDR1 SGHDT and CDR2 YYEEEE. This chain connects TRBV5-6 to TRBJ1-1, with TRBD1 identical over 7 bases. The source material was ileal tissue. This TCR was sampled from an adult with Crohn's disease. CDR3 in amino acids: CASSRRGGNDEAFF. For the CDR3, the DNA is TGTGCCAGCAGCCGGAGAGGGGGCAACGATGAAGCTTTCTTT.